This T cell receptor (beta chain) was observed in a study of naive and memory T cell subsets. General observations from the study: Findings for naive and memory subsets could not be checked against ground truth. Especially in CD8 cells, naive repertoires contained a few larger clonotypes, possibly CD45RA-re-expressing memory cells. The power law exponent of TCR abundance differed between naive and memory cells.

Sequential positive selection took CD4 T cells first, then CD8 T cells. Both TRBC1 and TRBC2 were covered by a beta constant-region primer of two equimolar oligonucleotides. Nested alpha and beta constant-region primers with the SP2 primer drove four PCR rounds on ligated cDNA. Each CDR3 protein gets one entry after TCRdb re-called the UMI-ligation and nested PCR reads with MiXCR. The sample shows roughly 92,000 distinct CDR3 sequences, about 11% of them seen only once. This CDR3 spans 18 amino acids. Germline V gene lookup returns CDR1 SEHNR and CDR2 FQNEAQ (reference sequence). The V gene lost 5 bases and the J gene lost 2 bases, with 21 bases spanning the gap. As for this clonotype: What it binds is unknown.

The rearrangement joins TRBV7-9 to TRBJ1-4; possible D gene TRBD1, 5 bases. The clonotype comes from a human donor in good health. The sequenced sample consisted of naive CD4+ T cells from blood. The CDR3 DNA reads TGTGCCAGCAGCCCCGGACCCCGTTCTTCAGGGACTAATGAAAAACTGTTTTTT. Amino acids: CASSPGPRSSGTNEKLFF.